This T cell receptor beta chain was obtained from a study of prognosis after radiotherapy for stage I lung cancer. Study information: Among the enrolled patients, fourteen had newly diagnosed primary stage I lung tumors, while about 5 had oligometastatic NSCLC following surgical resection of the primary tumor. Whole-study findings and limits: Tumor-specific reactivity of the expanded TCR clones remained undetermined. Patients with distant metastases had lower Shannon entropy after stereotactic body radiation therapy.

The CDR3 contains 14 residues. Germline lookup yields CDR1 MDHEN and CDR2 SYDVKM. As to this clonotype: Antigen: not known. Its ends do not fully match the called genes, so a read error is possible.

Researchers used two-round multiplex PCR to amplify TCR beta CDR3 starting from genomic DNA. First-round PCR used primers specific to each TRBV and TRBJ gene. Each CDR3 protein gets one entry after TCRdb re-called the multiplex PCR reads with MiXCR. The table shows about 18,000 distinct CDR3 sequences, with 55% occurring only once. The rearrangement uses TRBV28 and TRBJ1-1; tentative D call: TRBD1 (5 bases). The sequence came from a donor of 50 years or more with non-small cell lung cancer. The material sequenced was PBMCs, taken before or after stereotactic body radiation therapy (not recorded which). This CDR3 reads CSSVFGALNTEAFF. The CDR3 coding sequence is TGTTCCAGCGTTTTCGGGGCCTTGAACACTGAAGCTTTCTTT.